One T cell receptor (beta chain) is described in this entry. This sample stems from a study of OX40 agonist ivuxolimab in advanced cancers. Study-level background: Approximately 40% of patients had received prior checkpoint inhibitor therapy.

There are 17 residues in the CDR3. The data were produced by immunoSEQ multiplex PCR, yet TCRdb's version contains in-frame clones alone and is incomplete. The sample records some 52,000 clones, approximately 80% being singletons. The source material was CD4+ or CD8+ T cells sorted from blood, sampled in a trial of the OX40 agonist ivuxolimab. This chain connects TRBV1 to TRBJ1-4; TRBD1, the D gene given by the table, was not confirmed from the DNA. TRBV1 is described as a pseudogene. This TCR came from an adult with an advanced solid tumor such as melanoma, head and neck, liver or kidney cancer. The CDR3 loop reads CTSSQGDSEATNEKLFF. The CDR3 nucleotides are TGCACCAGCAGCCAGGGGGACAGCGAAGCGACTAATGAAAAACTGTTTTTT.